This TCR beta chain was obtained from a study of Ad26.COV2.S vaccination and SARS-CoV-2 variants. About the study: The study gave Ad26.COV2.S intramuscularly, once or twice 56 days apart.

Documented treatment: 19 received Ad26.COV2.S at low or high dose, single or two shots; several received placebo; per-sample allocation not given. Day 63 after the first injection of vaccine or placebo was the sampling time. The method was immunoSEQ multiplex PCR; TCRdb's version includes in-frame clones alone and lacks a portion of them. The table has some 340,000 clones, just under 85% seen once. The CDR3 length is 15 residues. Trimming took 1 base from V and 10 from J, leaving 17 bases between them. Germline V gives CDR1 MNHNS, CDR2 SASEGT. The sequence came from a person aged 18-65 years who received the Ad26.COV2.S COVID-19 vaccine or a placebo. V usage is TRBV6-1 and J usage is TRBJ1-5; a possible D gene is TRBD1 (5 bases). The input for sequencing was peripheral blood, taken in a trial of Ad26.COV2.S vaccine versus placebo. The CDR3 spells CASSEGGTQSVPQHF. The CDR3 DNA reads TGTGCCAGCAGTGAAGGGGGGACGCAGTCTGTACCCCAGCATTTT.